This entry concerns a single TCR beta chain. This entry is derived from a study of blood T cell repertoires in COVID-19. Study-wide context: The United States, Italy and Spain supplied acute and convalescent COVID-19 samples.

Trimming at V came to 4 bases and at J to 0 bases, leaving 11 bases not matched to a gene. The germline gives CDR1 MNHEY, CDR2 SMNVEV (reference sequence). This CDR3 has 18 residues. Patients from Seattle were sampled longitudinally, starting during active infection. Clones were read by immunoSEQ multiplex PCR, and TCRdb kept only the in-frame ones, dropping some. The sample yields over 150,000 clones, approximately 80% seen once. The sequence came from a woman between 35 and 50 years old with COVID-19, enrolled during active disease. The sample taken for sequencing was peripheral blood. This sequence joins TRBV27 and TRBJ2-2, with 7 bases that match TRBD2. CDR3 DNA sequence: TGTGCCAGCAGTTGGGCCTGGGGTCTAGCGGCGAACACCGGGGAGCTGTTTTTT. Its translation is CASSWAWGLAANTGELFF.